This TCR beta chain originates from a study of CD8 T cells in Susac syndrome. Random hexamers served to reverse transcribe roughly 0.45 to 1 ug RNA. By means of immunoSEQ multiplex PCR, TCR beta CDR3 spanning 54 Vbeta and 13 Jbeta underwent amplification. TCRdb reprocessed the immunoSEQ multiplex PCR reads via MiXCR and lists one record per CDR3 protein. Among 200,000 to 250,000 distinct CDR3 sequences listed, about 95% were seen once. Concerning this clonotype itself: The junction differs from germline at one of its ends, possibly a read error.

The CDR3 length is 19 residues. CDR1 MNHNS and CDR2 SASEGT come from the germline V gene. This TCR derives from a human donor with Susac syndrome. The material sequenced was CD4+ T cells from PBMCs. This sequence joins TRBV6-1 and TRBJ2-6; D might be TRBD1 or TRBD2, each matching 7 bases. For the CDR3, the DNA is TGTGCCAGCAGCGAAGGGGGCGGGGGACGATACTCTGGGGCCAACGTCCTGACTTTC. Translated: CASSEGGGGRYSGANVLTF.